This TCR beta chain was identified during a study of beta chain features in type 1 diabetes (dated by TCRdb to 2016 to 2018). For the study in its entirety: Mean age, gender distribution, total cell number and subset yield did not differ between patients and healthy donors. A total of some 110 million sorted cells were examined across all samples, and the number of cells per subset was strongly correlated with RNA yield. In the study, TCRB repertoires of sorted circulating CD4+ T cell subsets from recently diagnosed type 1 diabetes patients were compared with those of matched healthy donors. Naive and central memory subsets were obtained from all 30 or so donors, but regulatory and stem cell-like memory subsets were isolated from only 8 patients and roughly eight healthy donors. Broad study findings and their caveats: At VDJ recombination sites, patients with type 1 diabetes made fewer insertions and deleted more nucleotides, a pattern implying thymic rearrangement abnormalities. Shorter templates might be favored by PCR, yet because patient and control samples were amplified and corrected together, any such skew would affect both groups equally. A moderate but significant shortening of TCRB CDR3 length was observed in type 1 diabetes patients in all four CD4+ subsets. Because cDNA was sequenced instead of genomic DNA, highly expressing activated cells could be over-represented, though the groups showed no difference in activation or CD3 levels. Because the HLA sub-analyses included only small numbers of individuals, any influence of HLA type on TCRB rearrangement was left unresolved. Naive, central memory and regulatory TCRB repertoires appeared to be more alike among patients than among healthy donors.

For CDR1 and CDR2, the germline V gene lists SQVTM and ANQGSEA. Measured from the cysteine to the phenylalanine, the CDR3 is 15 residues long. This entry keeps only the CDR3 DNA: 45 bases, framed from base 1. V and J are truncated by 4 bases and 2 bases respectively, leaving an intervening sequence of 17 bases. To note about this clone: Its antigen is not yet known. It has no much larger one-base neighbor in the sample; base qualities were not kept.

Each donor gave one peripheral blood draw, roughly 120 mL on average, collected into heparinised tubes. A BD FACSAria II was used to sort naive, central memory, regulatory and stem cell-like memory CD4+ T cells with a panel that included CD45RO, CCR7, CD25, CD127, CD95 and CD27. A purity above 95% was achieved for all sorted populations. PBMCs were separated immediately by Lymphoprep density gradient centrifugation and were stained directly, without being cultured. So that batch effects would be minimized, each experiment stained and sorted samples in pairs, pairing one healthy donor with one patient. The High Capacity cDNA Reverse Transcription Kit was used to reverse transcribe all of the isolated RNA, meaning that expressed TCRB transcripts were what got sequenced. Deep immunoSEQ sequencing was applied to naive, central memory and regulatory T cell samples, giving an average of roughly 3.5 million total reads per sample. Sorted cells were lysed in RLT buffer, and RNA was extracted using DNase-treated RNeasy Micro or Mini kits according to cell number. To prevent cross-contamination, every cell subset was processed on its own, while patient and healthy donor samples were processed together. The immunoSEQ multiplex PCR was used to amplify TCRB sequences from cDNA, yielding 87-bp fragments that span the CDR3 region. Sequencing of the amplicons was done on the Illumina HiSeq platform. As for how the authors treated the data: Synthetic template baselines were used to correct PCR bias computationally, reads within Hamming distance 2 were collapsed, and singletons that could not be merged were discarded. Reads were aligned against IMGT to assign V, D and J genes, CDR3 length and insertions or deletions at six rearrangement sites. Within each subset, clonotype counts were normalized to sorted cell number, after which true diversity and Gini coefficients were computed with the tcR R package. The overlap coefficient, calculated on TCRB nucleotide sequences, was used to quantify repertoire sharing. TCRdb's version of the immuneACCESS table is confined to in-frame rearrangements and falls short of the full clone set. An unresolved V gene accounts for under half of the shortfall where checked; the remainder is of unknown origin. V and J calls plus clone size are reproduced from that table; the DNA served to infer D and trimming. Within this sample are 93,000 or so clones, with 28% of them counted one time only. 0.5% to 0.55% of the sample belongs to the ten largest clones.

Rearrangement joined TRBV29-1 to TRBJ1-2; the D region possibly corresponds to TRBD1 (6 bases align). The sequence was obtained from a young woman with type 1 diabetes. Sequencing was performed on central memory CD4+ T cells from blood. The CDR3 sequence is CSVGMGARSNYGYTF. The DNA sequence is given as TGCAGCGTTGGGATGGGGGCAAGGTCAAACTATGGCTACACCTTC.